The present T cell receptor (beta chain) was sequenced within a study of cytomegalovirus exposure and HLA in healthy donors (dated by TCRdb to 2016 to 2017). As for the study more broadly: The 650 to 750 repertoires of the first cohort and the roughly 120 validation repertoires were produced on the same platform, according to a later analysis. The study aimed to test whether cataloging public T cell receptors could reveal signatures of past pathogen exposure. A separate validation cohort of some 130 different subjects was used in addition to the approximately 700-subject first cohort. High-throughput TCR immunosequencing, statistical association of individual TCRs with disease status, and machine learning were combined to predict cytomegalovirus infection status. The research as a whole found: A total of roughly 160 TCR beta chains were listed by the study as associated with cytomegalovirus. Most TCR sequences were seen in very few donors, while some public TCRs were found in many individuals. A later analysis found that TCRs clustered in the first cohort also tended to co-occur in the roughly 120 validation repertoires, with 94% of cluster scores above 0. Three of the identified cytomegalovirus-associated TCR beta chains were confirmed in vitro to be specific for cytomegalovirus antigens. The classifier was reported to diagnose cytomegalovirus status with high specificity and sensitivity in both the original and validation cohorts. It was suggested by the authors that the approach could potentially be generalized to other disease states and immunological phenotypes. A later analysis lacked HLA typing for the validation cohort, so it scored co-occurrence in that cohort across all 110 or so repertoires.

Donors formed part of the validation cohort, which comprised over a hundred subjects and was distinct from the first cohort of roughly 600 subjects. Library preparation employed the immunoSEQ multiplex PCR assay. Under the source paper's analysis protocol: A statistical classification framework was built to diagnose cytomegalovirus status from the catalog of TCR beta chain sequences. In TCRdb, the immuneACCESS table is reduced to in-frame sequences with V and J assigned. These tables do not hold every clone; where another copy was compared, an unresolved V gene accounts for under half, and the others remain unexplained. The V and J calls and clone size are taken from that table; D and trimming were inferred from the DNA. For this sample the table gives 300,000 to 450,000 clones, of which approximately 90% were detected only once. The ten largest clonotypes hold approximately 0.86% of the sample.

As for this clone: The antigen it binds to is not known. No quality values exist for individual bases; no much larger clone is one base distant.

Clipping removes 4 bases from V and 1 base from J, with 2 as the unmatched junction base count. The CDR3 measures 14 amino acids from cysteine to phenylalanine. Just CDR3 DNA is preserved here, 42 bases in frame from base 1. The germline V gene encodes CDR1 SGHNT and CDR2 YYREEE (reference sequence). Input material: PBMCs. The chain is assembled from TRBV5-4 and TRBJ1-5, with TRBD1 matching 7 junction bases. This sequence was found in a woman younger than 30 in good health and CMV-seronegative. In nucleotides, the sequence is TGTGCCAGCAGCAAGGACAGGAGCAATCAGCCCCAGCATTTT. It translates as CASSKDRSNQPQHF. Outside the CDR3, residues come from the reference TRBV5-4 and TRBJ1-5 proteins, so the full variable domain is: ETGVTQSPTHLIKTRGQQVTLRCSSQSGHNTVSWYQQALGQGPQFIFQYYREEENGRGNFPPRFSGLQFPNYSSELNVNALELDDSALYLCASSKDRSNQPQHFGDGTRLSIL.